The rows below give T cell receptor beta chains drawn from one sample of a study of beta chain features in type 1 diabetes. Sequencing was performed with immunoSEQ multiplex PCR; in TCRdb, only in-frame clones are kept and a portion is missing. The top ten hold roughly 2% of the sample, which has 150,000 to 180,000 clones, around 10% seen once. The sequencing sample was made of central memory CD4+ T cells from blood. The receptors stem from a man aged 18 to 30 in good health. Each CDR3 is given with its conserved first and last residue. Fields, in order: CDR3 DNA, CDR3 protein, V gene, J gene, D gene, clone size. A D gene is named only where the DNA matches it firmly. Clone size is given for some rows only: seen once, a few or many times, or a class if the clone is expanded.

cdr3_nt: TGTGCCAGCAGCCATTGGGGCGGCAGGGCAAATGAGCAGTTCTTC; cdr3_aa: CASSHWGGRANEQFF; v_call: TRBV14; j_call: TRBJ2-1; d_call: NA; clone_size: NA
cdr3_nt: TGCAGTGCCGTGCGCATCTATGGCTACACCTTC; cdr3_aa: CSAVRIYGYTF; v_call: TRBV20-1; j_call: TRBJ1-2; d_call: NA; clone_size: NA
cdr3_nt: TGTGCCAGCTCACCAGACAGGGCTTATGGCTACACCTTC; cdr3_aa: CASSPDRAYGYTF; v_call: TRBV18; j_call: TRBJ1-2; d_call: TRBD1; clone_size: many
cdr3_nt: TGTGCCAGCAGCGTAGATTATATCGGGACTCGCAATGAGCAGTTCTTC; cdr3_aa: CASSVDYIGTRNEQFF; v_call: TRBV9; j_call: TRBJ2-1; d_call: NA; clone_size: NA
cdr3_nt: TGTGCCAGCAGCTTAGATCCGAGCACCGGGGAGCTGTTTTTT; cdr3_aa: CASSLDPSTGELFF; v_call: TRBV11-2; j_call: TRBJ2-2; d_call: NA; clone_size: few
cdr3_nt: TGTGCCAGCAGCCGGGACAGGGTCTCACCCCTCCACTTT; cdr3_aa: CASSRDRVSPLHF; v_call: TRBV7-2; j_call: TRBJ1-6; d_call: TRBD1; clone_size: few
cdr3_nt: TGTGCCAGCGACAGGGGCACAGATACGCAGTATTTT; cdr3_aa: CASDRGTDTQYF; v_call: TRBV9; j_call: TRBJ2-3; d_call: TRBD1; clone_size: few
cdr3_nt: TGTGCCAGCAGCCTAGACCGGGGAAAAGCTTTCTTT; cdr3_aa: CASSLDRGKAFF; v_call: TRBV7-2; j_call: TRBJ1-1; d_call: NA; clone_size: few
cdr3_nt: TGTGCCAGCAGCTCGACACACTACGAGCAGTACTTC; cdr3_aa: CASSSTHYEQYF; v_call: TRBV7-2; j_call: TRBJ2-7; d_call: NA; clone_size: NA
cdr3_nt: TGTGCCATCAGTACTAGCGGGGGGGACGCCACAGATACGCAGTATTTT; cdr3_aa: CAISTSGGDATDTQYF; v_call: TRBV10-3; j_call: TRBJ2-3; d_call: TRBD2; clone_size: NA
cdr3_nt: TGTGCCTGGAGCCGGGACAGGGGTGATACGCAGTATTTT; cdr3_aa: CAWSRDRGDTQYF; v_call: TRBV30; j_call: TRBJ2-3; d_call: TRBD1; clone_size: NA
cdr3_nt: TGCGCCAGCAGCTTAAGCGTTAGCTATGGCTACACCTTC; cdr3_aa: CASSLSVSYGYTF; v_call: TRBV5-1; j_call: TRBJ1-2; d_call: NA; clone_size: many
cdr3_nt: TGTGCCAGCTCACCCAACAGGGATAACTATGGCTACACCTTC; cdr3_aa: CASSPNRDNYGYTF; v_call: TRBV18; j_call: TRBJ1-2; d_call: NA; clone_size: many
cdr3_nt: TGCGCCAGCAGCCCCCTAGGGGGGCTCCGGGAGACCCAGTACTTC; cdr3_aa: CASSPLGGLRETQYF; v_call: TRBV4-1; j_call: TRBJ2-5; d_call: NA; clone_size: few
cdr3_nt: TGTGCCAGCAGCTTATACACCCTAGCGGGGGTCTCCACAGATACGCAGTATTTT; cdr3_aa: CASSLYTLAGVSTDTQYF; v_call: TRBV7-2; j_call: TRBJ2-3; d_call: TRBD2; clone_size: few
cdr3_nt: TGTGCCAGCAGCTTCACTAGCGGGAGCGTCCAGTACTTC; cdr3_aa: CASSFTSGSVQYF; v_call: TRBV7-2; j_call: TRBJ2-5; d_call: TRBD2; clone_size: many
cdr3_nt: TGTGCCATCAGTCCCGGGACAGGGAGGACAGATACGCAGTATTTT; cdr3_aa: CAISPGTGRTDTQYF; v_call: TRBV10-3; j_call: TRBJ2-3; d_call: TRBD1; clone_size: NA
cdr3_nt: TGTGCCAGCAGTGAACTAGGGACAGGGGGCTCCTACAATGAGCAGTTCTTC; cdr3_aa: CASSELGTGGSYNEQFF; v_call: TRBV6-1; j_call: TRBJ2-1; d_call: TRBD1; clone_size: medium-sized
cdr3_nt: TGTGCCAGCAGGCTAACAGGGTCCCCTTATGGCTACACCTTC; cdr3_aa: CASRLTGSPYGYTF; v_call: TRBV28; j_call: TRBJ1-2; d_call: NA; clone_size: many
cdr3_nt: TGCAGCGCCGGACAGGGAACTAACTATGGCTACACCTTC; cdr3_aa: CSAGQGTNYGYTF; v_call: TRBV29-1; j_call: TRBJ1-2; d_call: TRBD1; clone_size: once
cdr3_nt: TGCAGTGCTAGTAGAGGGACCCAGTACTTC; cdr3_aa: CSASRGTQYF; v_call: TRBV20-1; j_call: TRBJ2-5; d_call: NA; clone_size: few
cdr3_nt: TGTGCCTGGACTTCCACTGAGGCTGAAGCTTTCTTT; cdr3_aa: CAWTSTEAEAFF; v_call: TRBV30; j_call: TRBJ1-1; d_call: NA; clone_size: NA
cdr3_nt: TGTGCCAGCAGTGAATTTGGCGGGAGCAGGGCAGAGACCCAGTACTTC; cdr3_aa: CASSEFGGSRAETQYF; v_call: TRBV25-1; j_call: TRBJ2-5; d_call: TRBD2; clone_size: NA
cdr3_nt: TGTGCCTGGACAGGGGGCGAGAGGGAAAACATTCAGTACTTC; cdr3_aa: CAWTGGERENIQYF; v_call: TRBV30; j_call: TRBJ2-4; d_call: TRBD1; clone_size: few
cdr3_nt: TGTGCCAGCAGGGTGGGGGAGCGGGACGGAGATGAGCAGTTCTTC; cdr3_aa: CASRVGERDGDEQFF; v_call: TRBV4-2; j_call: TRBJ2-1; d_call: TRBD2; clone_size: medium-sized
cdr3_nt: TGTGCCAGCAGCCTACCCGGGGGTCCTTACGAGCAGTACTTC; cdr3_aa: CASSLPGGPYEQYF; v_call: TRBV4-2; j_call: TRBJ2-7; d_call: NA; clone_size: few
cdr3_nt: TGTGCCAGCTCTGCCCTGGCAGATACGCAGTATTTT; cdr3_aa: CASSALADTQYF; v_call: TRBV27; j_call: TRBJ2-3; d_call: NA; clone_size: once
cdr3_nt: TGTGCTAGCAGCTTAGATGGGACAGGGGGCGAGACCCAGTACTTC; cdr3_aa: CASSLDGTGGETQYF; v_call: TRBV7-7; j_call: TRBJ2-5; d_call: TRBD1; clone_size: NA
cdr3_nt: TGTGCCAGCAGCTTTCGGGCGAACACTGAAGCTTTCTTT; cdr3_aa: CASSFRANTEAFF; v_call: TRBV7-2; j_call: TRBJ1-1; d_call: NA; clone_size: NA
cdr3_nt: TGTGCCAGCAGCTCGCCCGGGACAGGGAACGGCTACGAGCAGTACTTC; cdr3_aa: CASSSPGTGNGYEQYF; v_call: TRBV7-9; j_call: TRBJ2-7; d_call: TRBD1; clone_size: NA
cdr3_nt: TGCGCCAGCAGCCGACTAGCGGGGCACAATGAGCAGTTCTTC; cdr3_aa: CASSRLAGHNEQFF; v_call: TRBV5-1; j_call: TRBJ2-1; d_call: TRBD2; clone_size: NA
cdr3_nt: TGCAGCGTTGACATTAGCACAGATACGCAGTATTTT; cdr3_aa: CSVDISTDTQYF; v_call: TRBV29-1; j_call: TRBJ2-3; d_call: NA; clone_size: many
cdr3_nt: TGCGCCAGCAGCTTTCTAGCGGACGACCAAGAGACCCAGTACTTC; cdr3_aa: CASSFLADDQETQYF; v_call: TRBV5-1; j_call: TRBJ2-5; d_call: TRBD2; clone_size: NA
cdr3_nt: TGTGCCAGCAGCTTGGGACAGGGGGCGCGGAATTTGAACACTGAAGCTTTCTTT; cdr3_aa: CASSLGQGARNLNTEAFF; v_call: TRBV5-4; j_call: TRBJ1-1; d_call: TRBD1; clone_size: NA
cdr3_nt: TGTGCCAGCAGTTCCCAGGTATTTCAAGAGACCCAGTACTTC; cdr3_aa: CASSSQVFQETQYF; v_call: TRBV28; j_call: TRBJ2-5; d_call: NA; clone_size: NA
cdr3_nt: TGCGCCAGCAGCCAAAGAGGGGTTTCTGCGAACGAGCAGTACTTC; cdr3_aa: CASSQRGVSANEQYF; v_call: TRBV4-1; j_call: TRBJ2-7; d_call: NA; clone_size: few
cdr3_nt: TGCAGCGTTAGGACAGGCACCGGGGAGCTGTTTTTT; cdr3_aa: CSVRTGTGELFF; v_call: TRBV29-1; j_call: TRBJ2-2; d_call: TRBD1; clone_size: NA
cdr3_nt: TGTGCCAGCAGCGTAGAGCCGGGACATAGTGTCTACGAGCAGTACTTC; cdr3_aa: CASSVEPGHSVYEQYF; v_call: TRBV9; j_call: TRBJ2-7; d_call: NA; clone_size: few
cdr3_nt: TGCAGCGTCCGGAGTTCAGGGCATGGCTACACCTTC; cdr3_aa: CSVRSSGHGYTF; v_call: TRBV29-1; j_call: TRBJ1-2; d_call: NA; clone_size: NA